This TCR beta chain was sequenced during a study of T cell therapy after organ transplantation. This CDR3 is built from 11 residues. Germline CDR1 reads SEHNR; CDR2 reads FQNEAQ (reference sequence). V lost 10 bases and J lost 0, with 3 bases in between. Some clones are missing from TCRdb's copy, which holds only in-frame ones; the method was immunoSEQ multiplex PCR. The repertoire includes around 19,000 clones, over 80% of them detected once, and about 35% sits in the top ten. On this clone: As yet, its antigen is unknown.

Time point of the sample: 20-29 weeks after completion of therapy. The TCR originated in a human patient who had received a solid organ transplant and had CMV disease. Part of the T cells may come from the graft donor. Source: CD8+ T cells from blood, taken after autologous CMV-specific T cell therapy. The chain couples TRBV7-9 to TRBJ2-2; D ambiguous. As DNA, the CDR3 is TGTGCCATCACGAACACCGGGGAGCTGTTTTTT. This encodes CAITNTGELFF.